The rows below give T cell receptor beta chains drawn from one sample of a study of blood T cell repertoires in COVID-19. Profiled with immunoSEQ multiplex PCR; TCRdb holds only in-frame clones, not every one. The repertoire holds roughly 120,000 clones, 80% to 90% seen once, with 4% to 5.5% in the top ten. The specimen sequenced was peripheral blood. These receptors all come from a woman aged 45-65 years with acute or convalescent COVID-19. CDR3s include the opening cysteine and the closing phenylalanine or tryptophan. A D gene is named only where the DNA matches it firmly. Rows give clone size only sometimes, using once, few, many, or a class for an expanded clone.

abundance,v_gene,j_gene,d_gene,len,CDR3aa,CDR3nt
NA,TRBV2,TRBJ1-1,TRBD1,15,CASREDRGGGTEAFF,TGTGCCAGCAGGGAAGACAGGGGTGGGGGGACTGAAGCTTTCTTT
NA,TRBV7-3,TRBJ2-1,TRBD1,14,CASSLGQGANEQFF,TGTGCCAGCAGCTTAGGACAGGGGGCAAATGAGCAGTTCTTC
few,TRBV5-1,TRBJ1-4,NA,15,CASGQAEGRWEKLFF,TGCGCCAGCGGGCAGGCGGAGGGACGATGGGAAAAACTGTTTTTT
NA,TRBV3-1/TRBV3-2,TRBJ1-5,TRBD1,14,CASSQAGGSQPQHF,TGTGCCAGCAGCCAAGCAGGGGGGAGTCAGCCCCAGCATTTT
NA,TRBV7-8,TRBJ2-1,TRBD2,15,CASSSLAGGPNEQFF,TGTGCCAGCAGCTCACTAGCGGGAGGCCCCAATGAGCAGTTCTTC
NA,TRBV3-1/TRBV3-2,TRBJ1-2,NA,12,CASSQTSYGYTF,TGTGCCAGCAGCCAAACTAGCTATGGCTACACCTTC
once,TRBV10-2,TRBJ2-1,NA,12,CASRGTDNEQFF,TGCGCCAGCAGAGGGACTGACAATGAGCAGTTCTTC
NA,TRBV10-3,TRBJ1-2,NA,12,CAIFGGTYGYTF,TGTGCCATCTTTGGAGGGACCTATGGCTACACCTTC
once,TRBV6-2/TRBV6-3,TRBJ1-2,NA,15,CASSYRHLLNYGYTF,TGTGCCAGCAGTTACAGGCATCTACTAAACTATGGCTACACCTTC
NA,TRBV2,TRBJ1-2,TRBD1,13,CASGGQGPYGYTF,TGTGCCAGCGGGGGACAGGGGCCTTATGGCTACACCTTC
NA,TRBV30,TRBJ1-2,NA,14,CAWRVGGPNDGYTF,TGTGCCTGGAGAGTGGGAGGGCCGAATGATGGCTACACCTTC
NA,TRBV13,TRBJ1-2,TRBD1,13,CASSLGRGNGYTF,TGTGCCAGCAGCTTAGGCAGGGGGAATGGCTACACCTTC
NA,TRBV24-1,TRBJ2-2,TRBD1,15,CATSDRTGVTGELFF,TGTGCCACCAGTGATCGGACAGGGGTGACCGGGGAGCTGTTTTTT
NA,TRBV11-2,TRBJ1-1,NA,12,CASSFSDTEAFF,TGTGCCAGCAGCTTTAGTGACACTGAAGCTTTCTTT
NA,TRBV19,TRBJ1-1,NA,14,CASSMSGLYTEAFF,TGTGCCAGTAGTATGTCAGGGTTGTACACTGAAGCTTTCTTT
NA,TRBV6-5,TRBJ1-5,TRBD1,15,CASSLSGTVNQPQHF,TGTGCCAGCAGTCTATCCGGGACAGTCAATCAGCCCCAGCATTTT
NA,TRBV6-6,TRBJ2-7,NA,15,CASSYFDRSGYEQYF,TGTGCCAGCAGTTACTTCGATAGATCTGGCTACGAGCAGTACTTC
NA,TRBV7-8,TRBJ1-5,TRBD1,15,CASSLGDRDNQPQHF,TGTGCCAGCAGCTTAGGGGACAGGGACAATCAGCCCCAGCATTTT
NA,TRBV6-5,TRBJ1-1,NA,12,CASNRGNTEAFF,TGTGCCAGCAACCGGGGAAACACTGAAGCTTTCTTT
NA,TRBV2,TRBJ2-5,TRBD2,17,CASSVWGTSGLGETQYF,TGTGCCAGCAGTGTTTGGGGGACTAGCGGGCTCGGGGAGACCCAGTACTTC
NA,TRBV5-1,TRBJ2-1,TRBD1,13,CASSGGQGSEQFF,TGCGCCAGCAGCGGGGGACAGGGGTCTGAGCAGTTCTTC
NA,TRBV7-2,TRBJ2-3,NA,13,CASSLMYGDTQYF,TGTGCCAGCAGCTTAATGTACGGAGATACGCAGTATTTT
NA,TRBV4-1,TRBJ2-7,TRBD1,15,CASSQVSTGGYEQYF,TGCGCCAGCAGCCAAGTTTCCACAGGGGGCTACGAGCAGTACTTC
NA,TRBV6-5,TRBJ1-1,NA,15,CASSYSARGNTEAFF,TGTGCCAGCAGTTACTCGGCGCGGGGGAACACTGAAGCTTTCTTT
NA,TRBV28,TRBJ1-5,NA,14,CASSSTGGNQPQHF,TGTGCCAGCAGTTCGACAGGAGGCAATCAGCCCCAGCATTTT
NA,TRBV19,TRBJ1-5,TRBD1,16,CASSTPQGGSNQPQHF,TGTGCCAGTAGTACCCCCCAGGGGGGAAGCAATCAGCCCCAGCATTTT
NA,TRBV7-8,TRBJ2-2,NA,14,CASSLDGRAGELFF,TGTGCCAGCAGCTTAGATGGCAGGGCCGGGGAGCTGTTTTTT
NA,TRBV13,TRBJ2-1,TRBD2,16,CASSSRLAEFYNEQFF,TGTGCCAGCAGCTCCCGACTAGCGGAGTTTTACAATGAGCAGTTCTTC
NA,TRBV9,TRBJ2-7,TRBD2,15,CASSAGTSGPYEQYF,TGTGCCAGCAGTGCAGGGACTAGCGGACCCTACGAGCAGTACTTC
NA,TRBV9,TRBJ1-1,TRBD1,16,CASSVEGQGRDTEAFF,TGTGCCAGCAGCGTAGAGGGACAGGGACGGGACACTGAAGCTTTCTTT
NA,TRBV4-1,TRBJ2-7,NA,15,CASSQDKGDAYEQYF,TGCGCCAGCAGCCAAGATAAGGGGGATGCCTACGAGCAGTACTTC
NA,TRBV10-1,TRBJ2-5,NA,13,CASSESRQETQYF,TGCGCCAGCAGTGAGTCTCGCCAGGAGACCCAGTACTTC
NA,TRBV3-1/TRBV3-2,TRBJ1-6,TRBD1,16,CASSRTTGRNGSPLHF,TGTGCCAGCAGCCGAACGACAGGGCGAAATGGTTCACCCCTCCACTTT